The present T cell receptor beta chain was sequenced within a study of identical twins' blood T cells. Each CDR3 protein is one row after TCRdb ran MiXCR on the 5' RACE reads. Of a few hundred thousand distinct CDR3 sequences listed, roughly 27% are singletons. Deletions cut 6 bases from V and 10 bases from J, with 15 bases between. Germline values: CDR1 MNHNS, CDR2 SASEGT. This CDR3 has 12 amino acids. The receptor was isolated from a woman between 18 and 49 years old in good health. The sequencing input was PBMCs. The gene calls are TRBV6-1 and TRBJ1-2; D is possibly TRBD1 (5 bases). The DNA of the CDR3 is TGTGCCAGCAGAACAGAGGGACGGACCTACACCTTC. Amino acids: CASRTEGRTYTF.